The count of the clone carrying this T cell receptor (beta chain) is one. The antigen is undetermined. Not enrolled were patients with uncontrolled infection, other autoimmune disease, pregnancy or lactation. The V gene lost 5 bases and the J gene lost 8 bases, with 15 bases spanning the gap. Per germline, CDR1 SEHNR and CDR2 FQNEAQ (reference sequence). This CDR3 region has 14 residues. This specimen comes from a study of T cells in Graves' hyperthyroidism and ophthalmopathy. Overall study findings and caveats: Most thyroid clonotypes with frequency above 0.001 were detected in blood.

There were TCR beta CDR3 regions amplified from RNA transcripts. TCR CDR3 regions were first amplified by RT-PCR with HTBI primers. TCRdb re-derived calls from the multiplex PCR reads in MiXCR, one entry per CDR3 protein. Here the sample spans hundreds of thousands of distinct CDR3 sequences, 35% being singletons. Sequencing input: blood. This chain joins TRBV7-9 and TRBJ1-4; maybe TRBD1 (6 bases). This receptor was identified in a woman aged 40 to 50 with Graves' hyperthyroidism. This CDR3 reads CASSDGGPDEKLFF. In DNA, the CDR3 is TGTGCCAGCAGCGACGGGGGGCCAGACGAAAAACTGTTTTTT.